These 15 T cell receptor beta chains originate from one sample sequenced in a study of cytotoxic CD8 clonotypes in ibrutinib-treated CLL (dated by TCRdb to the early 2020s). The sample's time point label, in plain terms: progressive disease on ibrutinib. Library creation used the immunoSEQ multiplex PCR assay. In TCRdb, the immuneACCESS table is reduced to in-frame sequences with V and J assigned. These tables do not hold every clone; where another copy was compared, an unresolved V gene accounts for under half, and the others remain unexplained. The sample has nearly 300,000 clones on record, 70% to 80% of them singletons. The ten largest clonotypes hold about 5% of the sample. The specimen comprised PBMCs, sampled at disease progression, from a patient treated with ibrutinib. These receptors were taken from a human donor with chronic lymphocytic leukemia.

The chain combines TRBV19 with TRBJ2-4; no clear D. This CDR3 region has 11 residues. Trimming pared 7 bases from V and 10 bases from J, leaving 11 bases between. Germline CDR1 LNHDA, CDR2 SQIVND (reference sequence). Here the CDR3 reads CASIGDRIQYF. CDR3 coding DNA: TGTGCCAGTATCGGTGATAGGATTCAGTACTTC.

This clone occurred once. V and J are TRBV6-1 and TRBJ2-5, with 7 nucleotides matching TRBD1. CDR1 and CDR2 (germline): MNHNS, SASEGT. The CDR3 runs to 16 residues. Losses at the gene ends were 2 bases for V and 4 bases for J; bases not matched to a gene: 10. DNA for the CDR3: TGTGCCAGCAGTGAATACGACAGGGACCCCACAGAGACCCAGTACTTC. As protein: CASSEYDRDPTETQYF.

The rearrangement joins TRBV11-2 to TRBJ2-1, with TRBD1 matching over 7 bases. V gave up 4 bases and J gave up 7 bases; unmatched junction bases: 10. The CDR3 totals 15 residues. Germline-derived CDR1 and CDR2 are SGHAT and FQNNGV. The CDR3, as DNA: TGTGCCAGCAGCTCCCTGACAGGGCCGGGGAATGAGCAGTTCTTC. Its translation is CASSSLTGPGNEQFF.

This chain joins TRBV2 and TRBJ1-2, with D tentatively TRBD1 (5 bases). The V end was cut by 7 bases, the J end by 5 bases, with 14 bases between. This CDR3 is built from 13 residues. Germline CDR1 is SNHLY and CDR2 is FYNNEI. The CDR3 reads CASTNGGVYGYTF. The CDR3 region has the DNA TGTGCCAGCACCAACGGAGGGGTTTATGGCTACACCTTC.

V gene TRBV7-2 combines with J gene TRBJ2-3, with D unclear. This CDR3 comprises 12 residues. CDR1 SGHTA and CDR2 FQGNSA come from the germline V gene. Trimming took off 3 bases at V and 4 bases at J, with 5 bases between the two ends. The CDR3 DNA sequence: TGTGCCAGCAGCTTGACGCCAGATACGCAGTATTTT. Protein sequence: CASSLTPDTQYF.

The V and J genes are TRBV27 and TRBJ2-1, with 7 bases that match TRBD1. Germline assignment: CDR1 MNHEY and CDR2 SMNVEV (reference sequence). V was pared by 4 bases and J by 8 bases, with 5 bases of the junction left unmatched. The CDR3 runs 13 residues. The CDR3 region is CASSSLTGDEQFF. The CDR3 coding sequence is TGTGCCAGCAGTTCCCTCACAGGGGATGAGCAGTTCTTC.

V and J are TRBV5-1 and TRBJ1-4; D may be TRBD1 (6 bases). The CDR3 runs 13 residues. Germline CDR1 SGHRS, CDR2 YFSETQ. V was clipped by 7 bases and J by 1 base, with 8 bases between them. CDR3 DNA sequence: TGCGCCAGCTGCAGGGGAACTAATGAAAAACTGTTTTTT. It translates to CASCRGTNEKLFF.

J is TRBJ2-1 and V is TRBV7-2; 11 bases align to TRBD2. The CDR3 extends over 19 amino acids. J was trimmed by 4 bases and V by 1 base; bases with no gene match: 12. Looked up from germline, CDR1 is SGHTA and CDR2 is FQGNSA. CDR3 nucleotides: TGTGCCAGCAGCTTAGGGGGTTTTAGCGGGAGGGCTTCTTACAATGAGCAGTTCTTC. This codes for CASSLGGFSGRASYNEQFF.

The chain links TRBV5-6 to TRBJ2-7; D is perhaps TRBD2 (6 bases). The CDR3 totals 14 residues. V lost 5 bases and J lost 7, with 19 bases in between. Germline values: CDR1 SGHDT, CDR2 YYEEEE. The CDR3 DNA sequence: TGTGCCAGCAGACATTCAGGGAGGTTCGGTGAGCAGTACTTC. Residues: CASRHSGRFGEQYF.

CDR3 amino acids: CASSLTATGELFF. CDR3 in DNA: TGTGCCAGCAGTTTAACTGCCACCGGGGAGCTGTTTTTT. This chain uses TRBV7-9 with TRBJ2-2; D gene ambiguous. Germline assignment: CDR1 SEHNR and CDR2 FQNEAQ (reference sequence). CDR3 length: 13 amino acids. Trimming pared 6 bases from V and 4 bases from J, leaving 9 bases between.

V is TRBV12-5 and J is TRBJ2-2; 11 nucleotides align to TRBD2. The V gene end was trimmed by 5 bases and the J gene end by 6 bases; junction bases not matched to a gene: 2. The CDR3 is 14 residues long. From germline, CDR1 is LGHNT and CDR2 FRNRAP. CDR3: CASGPSGGPGELFF. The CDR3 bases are TGTGCTAGTGGTCCTAGCGGGGGGCCCGGGGAGCTGTTTTTT.

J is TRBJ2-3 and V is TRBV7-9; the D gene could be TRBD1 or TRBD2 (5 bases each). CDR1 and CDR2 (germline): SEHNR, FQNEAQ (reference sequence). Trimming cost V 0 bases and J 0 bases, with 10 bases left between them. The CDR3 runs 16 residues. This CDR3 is CASSLAGTVSTDTQYF. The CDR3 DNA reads TGTGCCAGCAGCTTAGCGGGGACGGTTAGCACAGATACGCAGTATTTT.

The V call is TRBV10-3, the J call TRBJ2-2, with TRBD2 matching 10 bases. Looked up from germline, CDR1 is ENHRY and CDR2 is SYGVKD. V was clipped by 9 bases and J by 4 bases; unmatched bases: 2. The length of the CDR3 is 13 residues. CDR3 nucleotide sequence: TGTGCCATAGTAGCGGGAGGCACCGGGGAGCTGTTTTTT. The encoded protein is CAIVAGGTGELFF.

The CDR3 bases are TGTGCCAGCAGTTACTCTCCGACGTTATCCTACGAGCAGTACTTC. Translating it yields CASSYSPTLSYEQYF. The chain uses TRBV6-5 and TRBJ2-7; D ambiguous. The V gene's germline CDR1 is MNHEY and CDR2 SVGAGI. The germline V and J ends were trimmed by 0 bases and 1 base, with 10 bases remaining between them. The CDR3 contains 15 residues.

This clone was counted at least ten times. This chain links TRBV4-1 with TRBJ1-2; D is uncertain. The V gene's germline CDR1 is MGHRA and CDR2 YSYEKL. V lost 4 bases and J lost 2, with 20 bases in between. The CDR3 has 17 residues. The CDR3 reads CASSLTQSLGVNYGYTF. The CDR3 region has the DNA TGCGCCAGCAGCCTGACCCAATCGCTTGGGGTCAACTATGGCTACACCTTC.